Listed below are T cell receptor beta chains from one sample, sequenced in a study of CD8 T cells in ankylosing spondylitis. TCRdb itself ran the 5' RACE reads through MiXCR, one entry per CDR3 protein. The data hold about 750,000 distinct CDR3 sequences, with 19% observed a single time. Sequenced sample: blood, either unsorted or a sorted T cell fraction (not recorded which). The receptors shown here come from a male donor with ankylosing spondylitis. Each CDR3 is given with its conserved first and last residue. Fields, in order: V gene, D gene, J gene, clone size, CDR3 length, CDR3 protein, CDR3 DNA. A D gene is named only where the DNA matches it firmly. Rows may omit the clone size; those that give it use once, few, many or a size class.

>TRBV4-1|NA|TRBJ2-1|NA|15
CASSQDGAGRGEQFF
TGCGCCAGCAGCCAAGATGGGGCCGGAAGGGGTGAGCAGTTCTTC
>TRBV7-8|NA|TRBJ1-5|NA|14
CASGFGGRDQPQHF
TGTGCCAGCGGCTTTGGGGGCCGGGATCAGCCCCAGCATTTT
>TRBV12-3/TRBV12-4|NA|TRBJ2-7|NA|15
CASSFRLPPSGEQYF
TGTGCCAGCAGTTTTCGGCTGCCTCCCTCCGGTGAGCAGTACTTC
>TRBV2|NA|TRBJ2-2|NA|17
CASSEVLGASNTGELFF
TGTGCCAGCAGTGAAGTCTTAGGCGCCAGCAACACCGGGGAGCTGTTTTTT
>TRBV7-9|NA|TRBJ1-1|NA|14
CASSPLSGAGEAFF
TGTGCCAGCAGCCCTCTCTCAGGGGCAGGTGAAGCTTTCTTT
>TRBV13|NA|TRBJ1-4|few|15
CASSLLETGHEKLFF
TGTGCCAGCAGCTTATTAGAGACGGGACATGAAAAACTGTTTTTT
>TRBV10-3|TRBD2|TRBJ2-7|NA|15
CAISFRLAGTYEQYF
TGTGCCATCAGTTTTAGACTAGCGGGAACCTACGAGCAGTACTTC
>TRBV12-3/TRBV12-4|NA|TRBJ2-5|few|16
CASSFNRVPFQETQYF
TGTGCCAGCAGCTTCAACAGGGTGCCGTTCCAAGAGACCCAGTACTTC
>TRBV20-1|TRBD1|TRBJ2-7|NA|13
CSASRDREDEQYF
TGCAGTGCTAGCCGGGACAGGGAAGACGAGCAGTACTTC
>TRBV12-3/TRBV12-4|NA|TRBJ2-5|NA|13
CASSPGPEETQYF
TGTGCCAGCAGTCCCGGACCGGAAGAGACCCAGTACTTC
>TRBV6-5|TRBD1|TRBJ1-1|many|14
CASGPDRGNTEAFF
TGTGCCAGCGGCCCGGACAGGGGGAACACTGAAGCTTTCTTT
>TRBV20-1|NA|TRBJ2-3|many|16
CSATSISGPSTDTQYF
TGCAGTGCCACAAGTATCAGCGGACCTAGCACAGATACGCAGTATTTT
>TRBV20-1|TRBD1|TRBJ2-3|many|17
CSASPRLGQGFADTQYF
TGCAGTGCTTCACCCCGGCTGGGACAGGGCTTCGCAGATACGCAGTATTTT
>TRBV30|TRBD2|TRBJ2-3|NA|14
CAWSGLAGTDTQYF
TGTGCCTGGAGTGGTCTAGCGGGCACAGATACGCAGTATTTT
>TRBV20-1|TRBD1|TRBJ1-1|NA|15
CSARYRDRESSEAFF
TGCAGTGCTAGGTATCGGGACAGGGAAAGCTCTGAAGCTTTCTTT
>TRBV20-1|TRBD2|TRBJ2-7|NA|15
CSARGASGGAYEQYF
TGCAGTGCTAGAGGGGCTAGCGGGGGGGCCTACGAGCAGTACTTC
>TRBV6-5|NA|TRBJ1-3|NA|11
CASIEGNTIYF
TGTGCCAGCATCGAGGGAAACACCATATATTTT
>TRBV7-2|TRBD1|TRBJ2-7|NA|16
CASSPSGDRGPYEQYF
TGTGCCAGCAGCCCCAGTGGAGACAGGGGGCCCTACGAGCAGTACTTC
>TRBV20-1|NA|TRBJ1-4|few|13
CSARVATNEKLFF
TGCAGTGCTAGAGTTGCAACTAATGAAAAACTGTTTTTT
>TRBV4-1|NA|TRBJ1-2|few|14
CASSQERGAYGYTF
TGCGCCAGCAGCCAAGAGAGGGGGGCCTATGGCTACACCTTC
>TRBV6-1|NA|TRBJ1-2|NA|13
CASRRGQNYGYTF
TGTGCCAGCAGACGTGGACAGAACTATGGCTACACCTTC
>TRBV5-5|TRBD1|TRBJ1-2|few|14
CASSSPDREGGYTF
TGTGCCAGCAGCAGCCCCGACAGGGAGGGTGGCTACACCTTC
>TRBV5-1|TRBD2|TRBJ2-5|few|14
CASSLTAGQETQYF
TGCGCCAGCAGCTTGACAGCGGGGCAAGAGACCCAGTACTTC
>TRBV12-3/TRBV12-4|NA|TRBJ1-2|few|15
CASHPGRGRSYGYTF
TGTGCCAGCCACCCGGGGAGGGGCAGAAGCTATGGCTACACCTTC
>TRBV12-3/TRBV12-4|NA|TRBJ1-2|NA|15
CASSLSQGSFYGYTF
TGTGCCAGCAGTTTAAGTCAGGGGAGCTTCTATGGCTACACCTTC
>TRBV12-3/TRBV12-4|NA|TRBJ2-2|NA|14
CASTPGGYTGELFF
TGTGCCAGCACCCCCGGGGGTTACACCGGGGAGCTGTTTTTT